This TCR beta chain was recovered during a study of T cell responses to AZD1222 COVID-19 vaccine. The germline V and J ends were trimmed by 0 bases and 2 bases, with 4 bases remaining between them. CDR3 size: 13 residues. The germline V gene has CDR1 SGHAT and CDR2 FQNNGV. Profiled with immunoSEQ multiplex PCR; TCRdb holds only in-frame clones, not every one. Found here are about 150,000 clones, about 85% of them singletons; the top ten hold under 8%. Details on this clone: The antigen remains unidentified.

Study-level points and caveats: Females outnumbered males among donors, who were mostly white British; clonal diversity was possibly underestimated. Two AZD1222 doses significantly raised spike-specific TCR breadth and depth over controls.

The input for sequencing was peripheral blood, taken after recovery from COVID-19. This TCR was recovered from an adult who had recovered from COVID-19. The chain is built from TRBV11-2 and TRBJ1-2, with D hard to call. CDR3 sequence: CASSLDGNYGYTF. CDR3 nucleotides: TGTGCCAGCAGCTTAGACGGAAACTATGGCTACACCTTC.